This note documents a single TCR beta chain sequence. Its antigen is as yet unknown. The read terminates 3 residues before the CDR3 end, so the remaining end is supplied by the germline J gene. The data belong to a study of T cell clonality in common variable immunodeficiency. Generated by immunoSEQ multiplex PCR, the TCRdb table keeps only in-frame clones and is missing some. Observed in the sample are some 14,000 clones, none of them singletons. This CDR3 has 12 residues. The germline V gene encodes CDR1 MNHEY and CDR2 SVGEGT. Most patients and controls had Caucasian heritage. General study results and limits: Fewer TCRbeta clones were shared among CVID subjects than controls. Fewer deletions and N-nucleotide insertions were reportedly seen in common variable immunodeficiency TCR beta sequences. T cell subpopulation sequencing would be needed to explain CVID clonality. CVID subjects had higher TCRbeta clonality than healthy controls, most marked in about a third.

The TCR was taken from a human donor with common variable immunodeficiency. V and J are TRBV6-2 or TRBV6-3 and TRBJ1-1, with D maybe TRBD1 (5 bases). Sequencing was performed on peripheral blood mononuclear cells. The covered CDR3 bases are TGTGCCAGCAGTCACGGGCCAGGGTTG. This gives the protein CASSHGPGL. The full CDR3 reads CASSHGPGLAFF.